This entry concerns a single T cell receptor (beta chain). Its cognate antigen is unknown. The junction shows a germline mismatch at one end, possibly a read error. TCRdb re-derived calls from the multiplex PCR reads in MiXCR, one entry per CDR3 protein. The repertoire holds some 150,000 distinct CDR3 sequences, with approximately 20% as singletons. These data are taken from a study of breast tumors, draining lymph nodes, adjacent tissues. Study outcomes and limitations: Tumor TCR diversity was below lymph nodes but above nontumor tissue. Findings are consistent with lymph node origin and intratumoral expansion of most tumor T cells. Compared with basal-like, luminal-like tumors shared significantly more repertoire with nontumor tissue.

The lymph nodes were axillary draining lymph nodes from breast cancer patients. Germline CDR1 is DFQATT and CDR2 is SNEGSKA (reference sequence). The CDR3 sequence is 14 residues long. This chain joins TRBV20-1 and TRBJ2-4; D may be TRBD2 (6 bases). The TCR was taken from a female donor with breast cancer. Some clones in this sample may be carry-over from other donors' samples. The sequenced sample was axillary lymph node tissue. CDR3 amino acids: CSAMVLLAKSIQYF. CDR3 DNA: TGCAGTGCTATGGTGTTACTAGCCAAAAGCATTCAGTACTTC.